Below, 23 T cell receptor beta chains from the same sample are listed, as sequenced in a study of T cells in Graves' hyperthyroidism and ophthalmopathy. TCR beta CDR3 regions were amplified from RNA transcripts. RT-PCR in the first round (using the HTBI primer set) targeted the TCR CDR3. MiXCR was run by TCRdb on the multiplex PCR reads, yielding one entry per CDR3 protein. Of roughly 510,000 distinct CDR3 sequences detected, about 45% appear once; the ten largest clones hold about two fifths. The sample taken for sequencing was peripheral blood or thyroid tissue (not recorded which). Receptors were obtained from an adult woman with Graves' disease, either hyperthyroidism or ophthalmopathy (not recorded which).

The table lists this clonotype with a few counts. The CDR3 here is CAAAKADYEQYF. Written as DNA, the CDR3 is TGTGCCGCTGCTAAAGCGGACTACGAGCAGTACTTC. V is TRBV25-1 and J is TRBJ2-7; TRBD2 is a possible D gene (5 bases). V dropped 11 bases and J dropped 3 bases, with 14 bases sitting between them. The V gene's germline CDR1 is MGHDK and CDR2 SYGVNS. The CDR3 is made up of 12 amino acids.

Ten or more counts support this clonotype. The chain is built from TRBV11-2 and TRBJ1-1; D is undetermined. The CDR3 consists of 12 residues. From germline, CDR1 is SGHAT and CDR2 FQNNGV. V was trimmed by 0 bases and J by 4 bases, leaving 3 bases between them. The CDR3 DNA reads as TGTGCCAGCAGCTTAGAGTTCACTGAAGCTTTCTTT. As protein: CASSLEFTEAFF.

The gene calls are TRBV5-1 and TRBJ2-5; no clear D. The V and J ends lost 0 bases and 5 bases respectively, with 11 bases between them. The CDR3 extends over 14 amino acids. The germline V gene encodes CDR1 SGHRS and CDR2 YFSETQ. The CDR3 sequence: CASSLEGHGETQYF. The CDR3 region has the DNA TGCGCCAGCAGCTTGGAAGGCCACGGGGAGACCCAGTACTTC.

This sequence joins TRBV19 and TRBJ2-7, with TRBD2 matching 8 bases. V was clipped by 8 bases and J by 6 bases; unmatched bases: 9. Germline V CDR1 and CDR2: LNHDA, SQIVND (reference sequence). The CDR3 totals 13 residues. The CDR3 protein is CASGRPGLGEQYF. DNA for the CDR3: TGTGCCAGTGGAAGACCGGGACTAGGCGAGCAGTACTTC.

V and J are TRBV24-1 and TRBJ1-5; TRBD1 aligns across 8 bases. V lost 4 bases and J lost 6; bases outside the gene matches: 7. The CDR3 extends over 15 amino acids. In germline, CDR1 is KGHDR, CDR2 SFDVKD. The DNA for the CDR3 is TGTGCCACCAGTGAAACCGGGACAGGTTCTCAGCCCCAGCATTTT. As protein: CATSETGTGSQPQHF.

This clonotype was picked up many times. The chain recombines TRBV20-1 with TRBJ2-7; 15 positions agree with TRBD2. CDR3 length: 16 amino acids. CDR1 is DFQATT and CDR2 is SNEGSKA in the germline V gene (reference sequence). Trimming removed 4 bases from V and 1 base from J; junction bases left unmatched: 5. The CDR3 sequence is CSAIAGTSGRSYEQYF. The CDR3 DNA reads TGCAGTGCTATTGCCGGGACTAGCGGGAGGTCCTACGAGCAGTACTTC.

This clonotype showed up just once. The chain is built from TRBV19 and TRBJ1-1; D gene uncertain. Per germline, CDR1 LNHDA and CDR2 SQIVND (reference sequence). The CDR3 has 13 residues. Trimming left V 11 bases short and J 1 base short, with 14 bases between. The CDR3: CASTLARNTEAFF. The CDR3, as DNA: TGTGCCTCAACCCTGGCAAGGAACACTGAAGCTTTCTTT.

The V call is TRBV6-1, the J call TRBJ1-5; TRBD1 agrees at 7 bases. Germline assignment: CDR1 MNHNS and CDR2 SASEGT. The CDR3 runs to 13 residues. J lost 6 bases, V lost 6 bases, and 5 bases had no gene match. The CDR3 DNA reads TGTGCCAGCAGAGAACAGGGGAGTCAGCCCCAGCATTTT. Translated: CASREQGSQPQHF.

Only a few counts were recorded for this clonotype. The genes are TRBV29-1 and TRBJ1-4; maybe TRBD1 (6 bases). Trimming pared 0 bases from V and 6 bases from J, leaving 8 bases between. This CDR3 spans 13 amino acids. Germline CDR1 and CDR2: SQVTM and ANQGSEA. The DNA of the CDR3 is TGCAGCGTTGAAGACAGGGGAGATGAAAAACTGTTTTTT. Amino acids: CSVEDRGDEKLFF.

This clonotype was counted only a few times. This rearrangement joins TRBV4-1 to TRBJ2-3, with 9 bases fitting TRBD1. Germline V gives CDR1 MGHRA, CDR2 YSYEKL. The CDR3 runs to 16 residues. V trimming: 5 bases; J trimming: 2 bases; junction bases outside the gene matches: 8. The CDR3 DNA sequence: TGCGCCAGCAGCAGGGGAACAGGGGGCAACACAGATACGCAGTATTTT. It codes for CASSRGTGGNTDTQYF.

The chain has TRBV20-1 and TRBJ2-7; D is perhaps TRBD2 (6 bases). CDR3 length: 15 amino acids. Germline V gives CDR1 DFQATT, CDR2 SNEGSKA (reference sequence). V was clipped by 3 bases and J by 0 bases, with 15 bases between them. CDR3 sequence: CSASVAADSSYEQYF. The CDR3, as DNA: TGCAGTGCTAGTGTAGCGGCCGATTCCTCCTACGAGCAGTACTTC.

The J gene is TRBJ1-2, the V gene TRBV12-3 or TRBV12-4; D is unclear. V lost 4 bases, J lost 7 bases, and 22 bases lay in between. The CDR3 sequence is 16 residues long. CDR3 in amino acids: CASSSQTAGPLSGYTF. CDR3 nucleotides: TGTGCCAGCAGTTCCCAAACAGCCGGGCCCCTAAGTGGCTACACCTTC.

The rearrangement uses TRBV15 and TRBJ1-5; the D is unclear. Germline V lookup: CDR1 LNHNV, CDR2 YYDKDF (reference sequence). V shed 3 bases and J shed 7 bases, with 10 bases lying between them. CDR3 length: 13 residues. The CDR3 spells CATSSYQNQPQHF. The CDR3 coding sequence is TGTGCCACCAGCAGCTATCAAAACCAGCCCCAGCATTTT.

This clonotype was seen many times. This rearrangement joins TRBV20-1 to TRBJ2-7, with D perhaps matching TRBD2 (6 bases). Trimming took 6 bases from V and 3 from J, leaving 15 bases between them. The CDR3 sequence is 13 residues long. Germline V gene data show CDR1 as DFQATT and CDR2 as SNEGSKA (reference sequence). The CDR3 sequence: CSARDFADYEQYF. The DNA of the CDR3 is TGCAGTGCGCGGGACTTCGCTGACTACGAGCAGTACTTC.

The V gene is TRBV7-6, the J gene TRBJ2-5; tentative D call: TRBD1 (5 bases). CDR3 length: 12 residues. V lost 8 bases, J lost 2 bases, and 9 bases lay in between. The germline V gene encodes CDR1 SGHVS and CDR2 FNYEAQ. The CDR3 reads CASAQGQETQYF. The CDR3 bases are TGTGCCAGCGCCCAGGGACAAGAGACCCAGTACTTC.

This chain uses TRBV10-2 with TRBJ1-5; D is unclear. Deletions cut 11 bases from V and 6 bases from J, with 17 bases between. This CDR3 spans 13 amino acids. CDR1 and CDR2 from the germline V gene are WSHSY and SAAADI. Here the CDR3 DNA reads TGCGCCGTGGGAGATCCGCTGGGTCAGCCCCAGCATTTT. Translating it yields CAVGDPLGQPQHF.

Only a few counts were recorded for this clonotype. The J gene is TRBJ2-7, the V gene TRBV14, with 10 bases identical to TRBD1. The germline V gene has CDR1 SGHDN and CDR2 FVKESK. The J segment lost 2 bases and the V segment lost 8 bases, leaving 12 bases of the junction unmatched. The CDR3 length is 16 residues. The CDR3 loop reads CASLYGRGQGPYEQYF. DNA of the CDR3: TGTGCCAGCCTCTACGGTAGGGGACAGGGGCCCTACGAGCAGTACTTC. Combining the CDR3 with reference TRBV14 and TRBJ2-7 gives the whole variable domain EAGVTQFPSHSVIEKGQTVTLRCDPISGHDNLYWYRRVMGKEIKFLLHFVKESKQDESGMPNNRFLAERTGGTYSTLKVQPAELEDSGVYFCASLYGRGQGPYEQYFGPGTRLTVT.

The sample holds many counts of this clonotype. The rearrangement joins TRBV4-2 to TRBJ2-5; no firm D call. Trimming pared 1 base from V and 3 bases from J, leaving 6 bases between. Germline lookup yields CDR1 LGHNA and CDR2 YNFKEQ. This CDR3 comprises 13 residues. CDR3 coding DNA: TGTGCCAGCAGCCAAGTTTCTGAAGAGACCCAGTACTTC. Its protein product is CASSQVSEETQYF.

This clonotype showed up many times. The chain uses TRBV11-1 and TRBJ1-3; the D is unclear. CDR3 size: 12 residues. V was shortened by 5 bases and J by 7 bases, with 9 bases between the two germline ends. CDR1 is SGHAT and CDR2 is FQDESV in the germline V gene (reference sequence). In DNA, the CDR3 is TGTGCCAGCAGCAGCGCCCTCAACACCATATATTTT. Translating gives CASSSALNTIYF.

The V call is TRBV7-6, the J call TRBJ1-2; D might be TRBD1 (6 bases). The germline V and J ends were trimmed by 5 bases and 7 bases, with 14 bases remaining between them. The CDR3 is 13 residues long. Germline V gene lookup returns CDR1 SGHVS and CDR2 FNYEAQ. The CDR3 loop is CASSQDRLAGYTF. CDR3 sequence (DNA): TGTGCCAGCAGCCAGGACAGACTTGCTGGCTACACCTTC.

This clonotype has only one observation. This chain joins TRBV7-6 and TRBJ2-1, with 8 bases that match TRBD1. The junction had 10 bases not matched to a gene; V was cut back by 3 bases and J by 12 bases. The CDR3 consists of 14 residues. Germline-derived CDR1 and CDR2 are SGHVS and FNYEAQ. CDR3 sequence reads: CASSLPQGADWQFF. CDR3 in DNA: TGTGCCAGCAGCTTGCCTCAGGGGGCGGACTGGCAGTTCTTC.

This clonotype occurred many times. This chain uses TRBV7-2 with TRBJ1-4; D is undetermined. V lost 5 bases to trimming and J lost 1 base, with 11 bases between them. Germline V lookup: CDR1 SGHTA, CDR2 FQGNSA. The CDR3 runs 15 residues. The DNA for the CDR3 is TGTGCCAGCAGCGAGCGGACGGTAACTAATGAAAAACTGTTTTTT. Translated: CASSERTVTNEKLFF.

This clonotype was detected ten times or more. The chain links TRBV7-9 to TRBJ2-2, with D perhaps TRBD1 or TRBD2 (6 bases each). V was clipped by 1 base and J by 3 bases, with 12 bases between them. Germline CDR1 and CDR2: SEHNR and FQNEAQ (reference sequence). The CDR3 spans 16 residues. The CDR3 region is CASSLVRGLHTGELFF. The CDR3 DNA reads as TGTGCCAGCAGCTTAGTTCGGGGGCTCCACACCGGGGAGCTGTTTTTT. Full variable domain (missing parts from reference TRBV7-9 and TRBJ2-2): DTGVSQNPRHKITKRGQNVTFRCDPISEHNRLYWYRQTLGQGPEFLTYFQNEAQLEKSRLLSDRFSAERPKGSFSTLEIQRTEQGDSAMYLCASSLVRGLHTGELFFGEGSRLTVL.